Listed below are T cell receptor beta chains from one sample, sequenced in a study of CD8 T cells in ankylosing spondylitis. TCRdb called the 5' RACE reads again in MiXCR, with one record for every CDR3 protein. The table records more than 600,000 distinct CDR3 sequences, around 17% of them present only once. The sample taken for sequencing was blood, either unsorted or a sorted T cell fraction (not recorded which). These receptors were taken from a male donor with ankylosing spondylitis. Each CDR3 is given with its conserved first and last residue. The D gene is left open where the match is weak. Clone sizes are given selectively: once, few, many, or a class where the clone is expanded.

-,TRBV20-1,TRBD1,TRBJ2-7,TGCAGTGCAGTACCCGGGACAGCTTCCTACGAGCAGTACTTC,CSAVPGTASYEQYF
few,TRBV7-8,TRBD1,TRBJ1-5,TGTGCCAGCAGCTTTTCAGGGGGGAACAATCAGCCCCAGCATTTT,CASSFSGGNNQPQHF
few,TRBV10-3,TRBD1,TRBJ1-1,TGTGCCATCAGTGAGTCGACAGGGGCGAACCCTGAAGCTTTCTTT,CAISESTGANPEAFF
few,TRBV18,-,TRBJ2-7,TGTGCCAGCTCACTCGGGGACCAATCGTACGAGCAGTACTTC,CASSLGDQSYEQYF
-,TRBV27,TRBD1,TRBJ2-3,TGTGCCAGCAGCCAACTTCCCGGGACAGGGTTTGAAACAGATACGCAGTATTTT,CASSQLPGTGFETDTQYF
-,TRBV15,TRBD2,TRBJ2-3,TGTGCCACCAGCAGAGATGTGCCTAGCGGGGGCACAGATACGCAGTATTTT,CATSRDVPSGGTDTQYF
-,TRBV3-1,-,TRBJ1-1,TGTGCCAGCAGCCCTATACAGGGCTCGGCTCTGGTAGCTTTCTTT,CASSPIQGSALVAFF
-,TRBV7-9,TRBD1,TRBJ1-2,TGTGCCAGCAGCTGGGGACAGGGGGGTGTCTATGGCTACACCTTC,CASSWGQGGVYGYTF
-,TRBV5-1,-,TRBJ2-1,TGCGCCAGCAGCTACAGGGCCGGGGGGAACAATGAGCAGTTCTTC,CASSYRAGGNNEQFF
-,TRBV5-1,-,TRBJ2-5,TGCGCCAGCAGCCTTGGGGGCGGGCTTCAAGAGACCCAGTACTTC,CASSLGGGLQETQYF
-,TRBV10-3,-,TRBJ2-2,TGTGCCATCAGTGAAGGTGGGGCCTACACCGGGGAGCTGTTTTTT,CAISEGGAYTGELFF
many,TRBV2,-,TRBJ2-5,TGTGCCAGCAGTGGGCTTGGCAGTGAGGACCAAGAGACCCAGTACTTC,CASSGLGSEDQETQYF
-,TRBV30,-,TRBJ2-1,TGTGCCTGGAGTGGAGGGGCGTGGGAGCAGTTCTTC,CAWSGGAWEQFF
-,TRBV29-1,-,TRBJ2-3,TGCAGCTACCGGAGGACCCCTAGCACAGATACGCAGTATTTT,CSYRRTPSTDTQYF
-,TRBV20-1,-,TRBJ2-1,TGCAGTGCTGGGGTGGCGGGATGGCAGTTCTTC,CSAGVAGWQFF
many,TRBV10-3,TRBD2,TRBJ2-1,TGTGCCATCGGTCTAGCGGGGGGACACAATGAGCAGTTCTTC,CAIGLAGGHNEQFF
many,TRBV7-8,-,TRBJ1-1,TGTGCCAGCAGTTTAGGCGGGACGGCGAACACTGAAGCTTTCTTT,CASSLGGTANTEAFF
-,TRBV21-1,-,TRBJ2-3,TGTGCCAGCAGCAAAGCGTTACGGGAGGGCACAGATACGCAGTATTTT,CASSKALREGTDTQYF
-,TRBV5-1,TRBD1,TRBJ2-7,TGCGCCAGCAGCTTGGGACAGGGGGCGCCCCACGAGCAGTACTTC,CASSLGQGAPHEQYF
many,TRBV5-1,TRBD2,TRBJ2-1,TGTGCCAGCAGTTTAGGGGCGGGAGGGTACAATGAGCAGTTCTTC,CASSLGAGGYNEQFF
-,TRBV3-1,TRBD2,TRBJ2-1,TGTGCCAGCAGCCGACAGCGGGAGCCCTACAATGAGCAGTTCTTC,CASSRQREPYNEQFF
-,TRBV12-3/TRBV12-4,TRBD1,TRBJ1-2,TGTGCCAGCAGTTTGGGACAGGGTGTTTACTATGGCTACACCTTC,CASSLGQGVYYGYTF
few,TRBV24-1,TRBD1,TRBJ2-3,TGTGCCACCAGTGCCGACAGGGGACCGGGCACAGATACGCAGTATTTT,CATSADRGPGTDTQYF
-,TRBV4-3,-,TRBJ2-7,TGCGCCAGCAGCCAGGCCCGGGACTTTCACTACGAGCAGTACTTC,CASSQARDFHYEQYF
-,TRBV11-2,TRBD2,TRBJ2-7,TGTGCCAGCAGCCAGGGACTACGGGAGCAGTACTTC,CASSQGLREQYF
few,TRBV7-3,-,TRBJ2-2,TGTGCCAGCAGCACGACAGCTACGAACACCGGGGAGCTGTTTTTT,CASSTTATNTGELFF
few,TRBV20-1,-,TRBJ2-7,TGCAGTGCTACCCCGGGGAGCTCCTACGAGCAGTACTTC,CSATPGSSYEQYF
-,TRBV20-1,-,TRBJ2-7,TGCAGTGCTGGAAGGACAAACGAAATAGAGCAGTACTTC,CSAGRTNEIEQYF
many,TRBV5-1,-,TRBJ2-1,TGCGCCAGCAGCACGGGAGAGGCAGGTAATGAGCAGTTCTTC,CASSTGEAGNEQFF
few,TRBV5-5,-,TRBJ1-1,TGTGCCAGCAGCTTGGATTGGTCGAGCATGAACACTGAAGCTTTCTTT,CASSLDWSSMNTEAFF
few,TRBV6-5,-,TRBJ2-7,TGTGCCAGCAGTACCGCAGGGGATCAGTACTTC,CASSTAGDQYF
-,TRBV18,-,TRBJ2-5,TGTGCCAGCTCACCATGGGCAGGGCAAGAGACCCAGTACTTC,CASSPWAGQETQYF
-,TRBV6-5,TRBD1,TRBJ1-1,TGTGCCAGCAGTACTCGGACAGGGGATCCCTTAGGTGAAGCTTTCTTT,CASSTRTGDPLGEAFF
few,TRBV10-2,-,TRBJ2-1,TGCGCCAGCAGTGAGTTCGGGAAGAACTACAATGAGCAGTTCTTC,CASSEFGKNYNEQFF
many,TRBV5-1,TRBD1,TRBJ1-2,TGCGCCAGCAGCTTCCAGGGGGGGAGCTATGGCTACACCTTC,CASSFQGGSYGYTF
-,TRBV20-1,-,TRBJ2-1,TGCAGTGCTAGAGAGGGATCTAGCGCCTACAATGAGCAGTTCTTC,CSAREGSSAYNEQFF
many,TRBV12-3/TRBV12-4,-,TRBJ2-7,TGTGCCAGCAACCTTGGCGGGCCGACCTACGAGCAGTACTTC,CASNLGGPTYEQYF
-,TRBV18,TRBD1,TRBJ2-5,TGTGCCAGCTCACAATACCGGGACAGGGTTGAGGAGACCCAGTACTTC,CASSQYRDRVEETQYF
-,TRBV2,TRBD2,TRBJ2-3,TGTGCCAGCAGGTCAACGGGACTAGTATCAGATACGCAGTATTTT,CASRSTGLVSDTQYF
few,TRBV20-1,-,TRBJ1-2,TGCAGTGCTACCACACAGGGAGGGTTTCATGGCTACACCTTC,CSATTQGGFHGYTF
few,TRBV15,-,TRBJ2-7,TGTGCCACCAGCAGAGAGGTCGGCCCAACCTACGAGCAGTACTTC,CATSREVGPTYEQYF
-,TRBV20-1,TRBD2,TRBJ2-1,TGCAGTGCGTATCCGGGACTAGCGGAAAGGAGCTCCTACAATGAGCAGTTCTTC,CSAYPGLAERSSYNEQFF
-,TRBV24-1,-,TRBJ2-2,TGTGCCACCAGTGACCGCAAAATGACAGGTTCACGGGAGCTGTTTTTT,CATSDRKMTGSRELFF
-,TRBV30,-,TRBJ2-2,TGTGCCTGGAGGCCAAGGAACACCGGGGAGCTGTTTTTT,CAWRPRNTGELFF
-,TRBV18,-,TRBJ2-7,TGTGCCACCCGAGGGGGTCCGCACTCCTACGAGCAGTACTTC,CATRGGPHSYEQYF